The 8 T cell receptor beta chains in this list originate from one sample, sequenced in a study of shared clonotypes between healthy human individuals (dated by TCRdb to about 2020). The method behind the library was the immunoSEQ multiplex PCR assay. The table comes from immuneACCESS by way of TCRdb, which keeps in-frame sequences with V and J called. Part of the clones is missing from these tables; in studies checked, under half for an unresolved V gene and the rest for unknown reasons. The sample records some 550,000 clones, almost 97% of which are singletons. The ten largest clones represent approximately 0.057% of the sample. The sample was naive CD4+ T cells sorted from blood. This sample's cell subset or site label indicates: CD45RA+ positively selected. The receptors stem from a woman aged 25-40 years in good health.

The chain joins TRBV18 to TRBJ1-1; D is possibly TRBD1 (5 bases). Trimming left V 3 bases short and J 8 bases short, with 7 bases between. The CDR3 runs to 11 residues. CDR1 is KGHSH, CDR2 LQKENI, per germline. The CDR3 DNA reads as TGTGCCAGCTCACCTGCAGGGGAAGCTTTCTTT. It specifies CASSPAGEAFF.

The chain uses TRBV6-5 and TRBJ2-5; TRBD2 matches 7 bases. CDR3 length equals 16 residues. From germline, CDR1 is MNHEY and CDR2 SVGAGI. With V trimmed by 4 bases and J by 5 bases, 13 bases remained unmatched. The CDR3 DNA sequence: TGTGCCAGCAGTTTGTCTTCAGGGCAGGGAGGGGAGACCCAGTACTTC. Protein: CASSLSSGQGGETQYF.

This chain joins TRBV7-6 and TRBJ2-3, with no clear D. Germline V gives CDR1 SGHVS, CDR2 FNYEAQ. The CDR3 spans 12 residues. V lost 2 bases, J lost 5 bases, and 5 bases lay in between. The CDR3: CASSLWGDTQYF. The CDR3 region has the DNA TGTGCCAGCAGCTTATGGGGAGATACGCAGTATTTT.

V usage is TRBV2 and J usage is TRBJ2-2; 7 bases align to TRBD2. Trimming removed 11 bases from V and 0 bases from J; junction bases left unmatched: 9. The CDR3 extends over 15 amino acids. Looked up from germline, CDR1 is SNHLY and CDR2 is FYNNEI. The CDR3 DNA sequence: TGTGCCTGCGGGGGTAGAACCGCGAACACCGGGGAGCTGTTTTTT. Protein: CACGGRTANTGELFF.

The chain uses TRBV11-2 and TRBJ2-2; TRBD2 matches 11 bases. The ends lost 6 bases at V and 5 bases at J; junction bases unmatched: 5. Germline V gives CDR1 SGHAT, CDR2 FQNNGV. CDR3 length: 15 residues. In DNA form, the CDR3 reads TGTGCCAGCAGAGAACTAGCGGGAGTGACCGGGGAGCTGTTTTTT. It encodes CASRELAGVTGELFF.

This clone has just one count. The gene calls are TRBV6-6 and TRBJ1-5; tentatively, D is TRBD1 (6 bases). This CDR3 has 15 amino acids. The germline V gene has CDR1 MNHNY and CDR2 SVGAGI (reference sequence). Trimming left V 0 bases short and J 2 bases short, with 8 bases between. CDR3 sequence reads: CASSYSGGGNQPQHF. For the CDR3, the DNA is TGTGCCAGCAGTTACTCTGGGGGCGGCAATCAGCCCCAGCATTTT.

J is TRBJ2-7 and V is TRBV18; D possibly corresponds to TRBD2 (7 bases). CDR1 and CDR2 (germline): KGHSH, LQKENI. V lost 3 bases to trimming and J lost 5 bases, with 11 bases between them. CDR3 length: 13 amino acids. CDR3 amino acids: CASSPTGGDEQYF. The CDR3 DNA sequence: TGTGCCAGCTCACCCACGGGGGGCGACGAGCAGTACTTC.

The rearrangement joins TRBV13 to TRBJ2-5; 11 bases are a match to TRBD2. The DNA matches TRBJ2-7 better at its end, which makes the J call doubtful. The CDR3 contains 14 residues. CDR1 and CDR2 (germline): PRHDT, FYEKMQ (reference sequence). The CDR3 loop is CASRKLAGVNEQYF. CDR3 bases: TGTGCCAGCCGGAAACTAGCGGGAGTAAACGAGCAGTACTTC.